This T cell receptor (beta chain) was observed in a study of T-cell reconstitution after alpha-beta-depleted transplantation in children. The CDR3 sequence is 11 residues long. Per germline, CDR1 MNHEY and CDR2 SVGEGT. Deletions cut 5 bases from V and 12 bases from J, with 11 bases between. Unique molecular identifiers tagged the TCRbeta library. TCRdb analysed the PCR reads with MiXCR anew, one entry per CDR3 protein. The repertoire holds about 240,000 distinct CDR3 sequences, with about 25% as singletons. This clonotype was seen many times. The material was PBMCs, obtained before TCRalphabeta/CD19-depleted stem cell transplant. The TCR originated in a girl aged 2 to 10 with Fanconi anemia, due to receive a stem cell transplant. The chain has TRBV6-2 or TRBV6-3 and TRBJ2-1; no clear D gene. The CDR3: CASSDYSWQFF. The CDR3 coding sequence is TGTGCCAGCAGTGATTACTCCTGGCAGTTCTTC.